The 9 T cell receptor beta chains below were found in one sample sequenced in a study of response to subunit inactivated influenza vaccine. TCRdb fed the RT-PCR reads into MiXCR, producing one record per CDR3 protein. This table holds hundreds of thousands of distinct CDR3 sequences, 21% found once. The sample consisted of PBMCs from blood, taken around 22 months after vaccination. The receptors originated from a man between 45 and 75 years old who received an inactivated influenza vaccine.

This sequence joins TRBV7-2 and TRBJ2-5, with D unresolved. The germline gives CDR1 SGHTA, CDR2 FQGNSA. The V end lost 6 bases, the J end lost 5 bases, and 7 bases lay between the germline ends. This CDR3 spans 11 amino acids. The CDR3 DNA sequence: TGTGCCAGCAGTTCCCTGGAGACCCAGTACTTC. Encoded protein: CASSSLETQYF.

The sample holds a few counts of this clonotype. The chain links TRBV27 to TRBJ2-6; no clear D gene. The V and J ends lost 4 bases and 0 bases respectively, with 7 bases between them. Germline assignment: CDR1 MNHEY and CDR2 SMNVEV (reference sequence). There are 15 residues in the CDR3. The CDR3, as DNA: TGTGCCAGCAGTTCACACCGCTCTGGGGCCAACGTCCTGACTTTC. It specifies CASSSHRSGANVLTF.

This clonotype was observed a few times. The chain joins TRBV7-3 to TRBJ2-1; 7 bases fit TRBD1. The CDR3 contains 13 residues. Losses at the gene ends were 2 bases for V and 5 bases for J; bases not matched to a gene: 0. The V gene's germline CDR1 is SGHTA and CDR2 FQGTGA. The CDR3 bases are TGTGCCAGCAGCTTAGACAGGGACAATGAGCAGTTCTTC. Protein: CASSLDRDNEQFF.

The chain combines TRBV6-1 with TRBJ1-1; perhaps TRBD1 as D (5 bases). V was trimmed by 6 bases and J by 3 bases, leaving 17 bases between them. Looked up from germline, CDR1 is MNHNS and CDR2 is SASEGT. The CDR3 extends over 15 amino acids. CDR3: CASRPDGGVYTEAFF. The CDR3, as DNA: TGTGCCAGCAGACCGGACGGAGGGGTGTACACTGAAGCTTTCTTT.

The rearrangement joins TRBV6-2 or TRBV6-3 to TRBJ1-2, with 11 bases matching TRBD1. This CDR3 region has 18 residues. Looked up from germline, CDR1 is MNHEY and CDR2 is SVGEGT. V shed 2 bases and J 8 bases; nucleotides not matched to a gene: 16. This CDR3 is CASSYPIRDRGKEKGYTF. Here the CDR3 DNA reads TGTGCCAGCAGTTACCCTATCCGGGACAGGGGGAAGGAAAAAGGCTACACCTTC.

This clonotype appeared many times. The chain employs TRBV19 and TRBJ1-5, with a weak D call TRBD1 (5 bases). The CDR3 is 16 residues long. V lost 1 base and J 2 bases, leaving 12 bases between the germline ends. The V gene's germline CDR1 is LNHDA and CDR2 SQIVND (reference sequence). The CDR3: CASSIVQGAGNQPQHF. As DNA, the CDR3 is TGTGCCAGTAGTATAGTACAAGGGGCTGGCAATCAGCCCCAGCATTTT.

The J gene is TRBJ2-5, the V gene TRBV11-1; 7 positions agree with TRBD1. The CDR3 runs to 14 residues. V trimming: 5 bases; J trimming: 3 bases; junction bases outside the gene matches: 6. Germline CDR1 is SGHAT and CDR2 is FQDESV (reference sequence). The CDR3 loop is CASSQLGQKETQYF. CDR3 DNA sequence: TGTGCCAGCAGCCAGCTGGGACAGAAAGAGACCCAGTACTTC.

This clonotype was counted between two and nine times. The rearrangement joins TRBV9 to TRBJ1-2; D uncertain. CDR1 is SGDLS and CDR2 is YYNGEE in the germline V gene. This CDR3 contains 15 residues. The germline V and J ends were trimmed by 0 bases and 4 bases, with 13 bases remaining between them. The CDR3 DNA follows: TGTGCCAGCAGCGTAGGGGCAGGCCGGATCTATGGCTACACCTTC. Translation gives CASSVGAGRIYGYTF.

There are many counts of this clonotype. V is TRBV12-3 or TRBV12-4 and J is TRBJ1-2; 9 bases line up with TRBD1. The CDR3 spans 14 residues. Unmatched junction bases numbered 6, after V lost 7 bases and J lost 3 bases. The CDR3 coding sequence is TGTGCCAGCACCCGGACAGGGGCGGACTATGGCTACACCTTC. It yields the protein CASTRTGADYGYTF.